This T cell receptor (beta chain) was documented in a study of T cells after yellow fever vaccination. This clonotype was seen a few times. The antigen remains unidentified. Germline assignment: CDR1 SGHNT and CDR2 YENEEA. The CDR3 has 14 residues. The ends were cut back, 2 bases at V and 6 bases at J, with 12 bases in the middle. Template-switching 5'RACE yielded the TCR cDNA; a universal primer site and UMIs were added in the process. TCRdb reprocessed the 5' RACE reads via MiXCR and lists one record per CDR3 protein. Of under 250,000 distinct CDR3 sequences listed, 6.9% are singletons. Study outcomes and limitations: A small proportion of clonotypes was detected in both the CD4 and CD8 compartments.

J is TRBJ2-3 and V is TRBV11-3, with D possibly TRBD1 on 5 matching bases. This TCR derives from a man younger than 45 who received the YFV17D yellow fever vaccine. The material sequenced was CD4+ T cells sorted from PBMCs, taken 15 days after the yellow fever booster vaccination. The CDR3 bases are TGTGCCAGCAGCTTACAGGGCGGACGGGATACGCAGTATTTT. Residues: CASSLQGGRDTQYF.